One sample yielded the 22 T cell receptor beta chains listed below, sequenced in a study of blood T cell repertoires in COVID-19. TCRdb keeps only in-frame clones here, not all; method: immunoSEQ multiplex PCR. This sample carries over 250,000 clones, more than 80% of them seen once, and the ten largest clones take just under 6.5%. The source material was peripheral blood. Every receptor here comes from a woman aged 50 to 60 with COVID-19, enrolled during active disease.

The chain has TRBV7-2 and TRBJ2-3; D may be TRBD2 (5 bases). Germline CDR1 is SGHTA and CDR2 is FQGNSA. The CDR3 extends over 16 amino acids. V was cut by 5 bases and J by 4 bases, with 19 bases left in between. The CDR3 DNA reads as TGTGCCAGCAGCCCCAGCCTACGGGAAGCCGCAGATACGCAGTATTTT. This translates into CASSPSLREAADTQYF.

The chain has TRBV29-1 and TRBJ2-1; TRBD1 matches at 12 bases. V shed 6 bases and J 8 bases; nucleotides not matched to a gene: 5. This CDR3 spans 13 amino acids. The V gene's germline CDR1 is SQVTM and CDR2 ANQGSEA. CDR3 sequence reads: CSVRDRGRYEQFF. The CDR3 DNA sequence: TGCAGCGTCCGGGACAGGGGGCGGTATGAGCAGTTCTTC.

This clone was picked up one time. This chain connects TRBV3-1 (or the pseudogene TRBV3-2) to TRBJ1-3; 7 bases agree with TRBD1. The CDR3 covers 17 residues. V lost 4 bases and J lost 4; bases outside the gene matches: 13. Germline V gene lookup returns CDR1 LGHDT and CDR2 YNNKEL (reference sequence). CDR3 nucleotide sequence: TGTGCCAGCAGCCGTCCCGCTGACAGGGAAGAGGGAAACACCATATATTTT. Residues: CASSRPADREEGNTIYF.

This chain uses TRBV7-8 with TRBJ1-3, with TRBD1 identical over 10 bases. This CDR3 comprises 15 residues. Per the germline V gene, CDR1 is SGHVS and CDR2 is FQNEAQ. After removal of 3 bases from V and 3 bases from J, the junction contained 2 bases not matched to a gene. The CDR3 reads CASSLTGGGGNTIYF. The CDR3 DNA reads as TGTGCCAGCAGCTTGACAGGGGGCGGTGGAAACACCATATATTTT.

This clone showed up just a few times. The J gene is TRBJ1-2, the V gene TRBV5-1, with D maybe TRBD1 (6 bases). This CDR3 contains 15 residues. Trimming left V 0 bases short and J 8 bases short, with 17 bases between. CDR1 and CDR2 (germline): SGHRS, YFSETQ. CDR3 region: CASSLVAGATGGYTF. The CDR3 bases are TGCGCCAGCAGCTTGGTGGCAGGGGCGACGGGCGGCTACACCTTC. Looking up the rest from reference TRBV5-1 and TRBJ1-2 gives the full variable domain: KAGVTQTPRYLIKTRGQQVTLSCSPISGHRSVSWYQQTPGQGLQFLFEYFSETQRNKGNFPGRFSGRQFSNSRSEMNVSTLELGDSALYLCASSLVAGATGGYTFGSGTRLTVV.

V is TRBV5-1 and J is TRBJ1-2; 9 positions match TRBD1. The CDR3 spans 14 residues. The trim removed 4 bases at V and 4 bases at J, leaving 5 bases unmatched. Germline V gene lookup returns CDR1 SGHRS and CDR2 YFSETQ. The CDR3 DNA is TGCGCCAGCAGCCGGGGACAGGGCATCTATGGCTACACCTTC. This gives the protein CASSRGQGIYGYTF.

V usage is TRBV29-1 and J usage is TRBJ1-1; no reliable D call. Per the germline V gene, CDR1 is SQVTM and CDR2 is ANQGSEA. The germline V and J ends were trimmed by 6 bases and 4 bases, with 12 bases remaining between them. The CDR3 is 12 residues long. For the CDR3, the DNA is TGCAGCGTGCAGGTGGGAGGCACTGAAGCTTTCTTT. It yields the protein CSVQVGGTEAFF.

The chain combines TRBV11-3 with TRBJ2-2; the match to TRBD2 covers 10 bases. The CDR3 sequence is 19 residues long. Unmatched junction bases numbered 13, after V lost 4 bases and J lost 2 bases. Germline CDR1 is SGHNT and CDR2 is YENEEA. The CDR3 nucleotides are TGTGCCAGCAGCTCCAGCAGATTAGCGGGAGGACGAAACACCGGGGAGCTGTTTTTT. Residues: CASSSSRLAGGRNTGELFF.

V gene TRBV7-2 combines with J gene TRBJ2-7; TRBD2 matches 9 bases. The V gene's germline CDR1 is SGHTA and CDR2 FQGNSA. The junction had 6 bases not matched to a gene; V was cut back by 0 bases and J by 3 bases. The CDR3 covers 16 residues. CDR3 nucleotides: TGTGCCAGCAGCTTAGCCCCTAGCGGGATAAGCTACGAGCAGTACTTC. Translating it yields CASSLAPSGISYEQYF.

The chain combines TRBV29-1 with TRBJ2-5; 7 positions match TRBD1. The CDR3 length is 11 residues. V lost 7 bases, J lost 3 bases, and 2 bases stayed unmatched. Germline V gene data show CDR1 as SQVTM and CDR2 as ANQGSEA. For the CDR3, the DNA is TGCAGCGCGGGGACAGAAGAGACCCAGTACTTC. The encoded protein is CSAGTEETQYF.

This sequence joins TRBV7-2 and TRBJ1-5; D is ambiguous. V was cut by 6 bases and J by 2 bases, with 11 bases left in between. Germline CDR1 SGHTA, CDR2 FQGNSA. The CDR3 runs 14 residues. The CDR3 loop is CASSPTRGNQPQHF. CDR3 nucleotides: TGTGCCAGCAGTCCTACACGGGGCAATCAGCCCCAGCATTTT. The full variable domain, completed using reference TRBV7-2 and TRBJ1-5, is GAGVSQSPSNKVTEKGKDVELRCDPISGHTALYWYRQSLGQGLEFLIYFQGNSAPDKSGLPSDRFSAERTGGSVSTLTIQRTQQEDSAVYLCASSPTRGNQPQHFGDGTRLSIL.

Here the CDR3 reads CATSEGGTGSNEQFF. CDR3 nucleotide sequence: TGTGCCACCAGTGAAGGGGGGACAGGTTCCAATGAGCAGTTCTTC. V is TRBV24-1 and J is TRBJ2-1; 8 nucleotides line up with TRBD1. This CDR3 spans 15 amino acids. J lost 6 bases, V lost 4 bases, and 7 bases had no gene match. Germline CDR1 reads KGHDR; CDR2 reads SFDVKD.

In this sample, this clone turned up once. CDR3 in DNA: TGTGCCAGCAGCCTAATGGCGGGGCGGGGTGAAGCTTTCTTT. This gives the protein CASSLMAGRGEAFF. V gene TRBV7-8 combines with J gene TRBJ1-1; TRBD1 might be the D (5 bases). The CDR3 sequence is 14 residues long. V was clipped by 5 bases and J by 7 bases, with 17 bases between them. CDR1 SGHVS and CDR2 FQNEAQ come from the germline V gene.

This chain links TRBV20-1 with TRBJ1-1; 10 nucleotides line up with TRBD1. The CDR3 runs to 14 residues. V was clipped by 3 bases and J by 6 bases; unmatched bases: 7. Germline V CDR1 and CDR2: DFQATT, SNEGSKA (reference sequence). The CDR3 bases are TGCAGTGCTAGTCGACAGGGGGCGCGGTCTGAAGCTTTCTTT. Protein: CSASRQGARSEAFF.

The chain links TRBV19 to TRBJ1-3, with a possible D match to TRBD1 (5 bases). Between the trimmed V and J ends, which lost 8 bases and 4 bases, there was a span of 18 bases. In germline, CDR1 is LNHDA, CDR2 SQIVND (reference sequence). CDR3 length: 15 amino acids. CDR3 sequence: CASSPTDSRGNTIYF. CDR3 coding DNA: TGTGCCAGTTCTCCGACTGACAGCCGCGGAAACACCATATATTTT.

This chain's CDR3 is CASSYGDTFYEQYF. DNA for the CDR3: TGTGCCAGCAGCTATGGGGACACCTTCTACGAGCAGTACTTC. V is TRBV6-2 or TRBV6-3 and J is TRBJ2-7; tentatively, D is TRBD1 (6 bases). CDR3 length: 14 amino acids. The germline V and J ends were trimmed by 6 bases and 3 bases, with 15 bases remaining between them. Germline loops: CDR1 MNHEY, CDR2 SVGEGT.

This clone was seen a handful of times. The gene calls are TRBV6-5 and TRBJ2-7; D not resolved. The CDR3 consists of 13 residues. CDR1 MNHEY and CDR2 SVGAGI come from the germline V gene. V gave up 2 bases and J gave up 7 bases, with 12 bases separating them. The CDR3 here is CASSYAVEREQYF. The CDR3 DNA reads TGTGCCAGCAGTTACGCGGTCGAGCGTGAGCAGTACTTC.

The CDR3 sequence is CASSLGAGGGTSDTQYF. In DNA, the CDR3 is TGTGCCAGCAGCTTAGGGGCGGGGGGAGGAACTTCAGATACGCAGTATTTT. This chain links TRBV7-2 with TRBJ2-3, with 8 bases identical to TRBD2. Germline trimming cut 1 base from V and 4 bases from J; bases unmatched to any gene: 10. The V gene's germline CDR1 is SGHTA and CDR2 FQGNSA. The CDR3 contains 17 residues. The entire variable domain, with the rest obtained from reference TRBV7-2 and TRBJ2-3, is as follows: GAGVSQSPSNKVTEKGKDVELRCDPISGHTALYWYRQSLGQGLEFLIYFQGNSAPDKSGLPSDRFSAERTGGSVSTLTIQRTQQEDSAVYLCASSLGAGGGTSDTQYFGPGTRLTVL.

In this sample, this clone turned up many times. The chain combines TRBV10-3 with TRBJ1-1; 7 bases match TRBD1. CDR1 is ENHRY and CDR2 is SYGVKD in the germline V gene. The V segment lost 5 bases and the J segment 5 bases; nucleotides outside the gene matches: 8. The CDR3 runs 14 residues. CDR3 residues: CAISITGARTEAFF. The CDR3 bases are TGTGCCATCAGTATTACAGGGGCCCGGACTGAAGCTTTCTTT.

The chain combines TRBV27 with TRBJ2-7; D might be TRBD2 (5 bases). Between the trimmed V and J ends, which lost 5 bases and 2 bases, there was a span of 10 bases. This CDR3 has 13 residues. Germline V gene data show CDR1 as MNHEY and CDR2 as SMNVEV (reference sequence). CDR3 in amino acids: CASSLTRAYEQYF. Written as DNA, the CDR3 is TGTGCCAGCAGTCTTACGAGGGCCTACGAGCAGTACTTC.

CDR3 loop: CASSTRVNQPQHF. CDR3 nucleotide sequence: TGTGCCAGCAGCACTAGGGTCAATCAGCCCCAGCATTTT. The rearrangement links TRBV7-6 to TRBJ1-5; no clear D. V was pared by 5 bases and J by 3 bases, with 8 bases between. This CDR3 is built from 13 residues. Germline V gene lookup returns CDR1 SGHVS and CDR2 FNYEAQ.

V usage is TRBV3-1 (or the pseudogene TRBV3-2) and J usage is TRBJ1-4, with D possibly being TRBD1 (6 bases). Per germline, CDR1 LGHDT and CDR2 YNNKEL (reference sequence). The germline V and J ends were trimmed by 6 bases and 5 bases, with 10 bases remaining between them. The CDR3 spans 13 residues. This CDR3 reads CASRHGQNEKLFF. The CDR3 DNA is TGTGCCAGCAGACACGGACAGAATGAAAAACTGTTTTTT.